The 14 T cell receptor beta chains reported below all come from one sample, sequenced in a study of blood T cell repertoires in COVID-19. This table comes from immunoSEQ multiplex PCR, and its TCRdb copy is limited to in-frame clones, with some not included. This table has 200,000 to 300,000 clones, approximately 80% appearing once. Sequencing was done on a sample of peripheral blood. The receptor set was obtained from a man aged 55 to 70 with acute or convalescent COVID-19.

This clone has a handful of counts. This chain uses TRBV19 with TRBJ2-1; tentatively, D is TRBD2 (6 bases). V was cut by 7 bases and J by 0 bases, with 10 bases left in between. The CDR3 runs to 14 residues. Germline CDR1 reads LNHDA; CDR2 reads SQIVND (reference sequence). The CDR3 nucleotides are TGTGCCAGTACGCGGGGACTCTCCTACAATGAGCAGTTCTTC. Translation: CASTRGLSYNEQFF.

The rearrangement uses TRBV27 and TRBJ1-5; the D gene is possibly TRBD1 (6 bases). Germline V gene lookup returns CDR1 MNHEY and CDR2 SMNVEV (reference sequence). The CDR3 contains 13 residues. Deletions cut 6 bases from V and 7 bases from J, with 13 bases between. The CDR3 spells CASSVGHRQPQHF. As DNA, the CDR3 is TGTGCCAGCAGCGTGGGACACCGACAGCCCCAGCATTTT.

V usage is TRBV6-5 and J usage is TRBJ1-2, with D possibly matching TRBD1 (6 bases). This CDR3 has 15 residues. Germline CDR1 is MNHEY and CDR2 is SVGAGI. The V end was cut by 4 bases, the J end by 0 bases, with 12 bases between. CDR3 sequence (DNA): TGTGCCAGCAGTTCTCCTCACAGGGCTAACTATGGCTACACCTTC. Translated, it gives CASSSPHRANYGYTF.

The CDR3 DNA sequence: TGTGCCAGCAGCGTAGGCGGGTCAGGGGGAGGTGAAAAACTGTTTTTT. Translation: CASSVGGSGGGEKLFF. The chain employs TRBV9 and TRBJ1-4, with 7 nucleotides matching TRBD1. The CDR3 totals 16 residues. Germline trimming cut 0 bases from V and 7 bases from J; bases unmatched to any gene: 9. Germline loops: CDR1 SGDLS, CDR2 YYNGEE.

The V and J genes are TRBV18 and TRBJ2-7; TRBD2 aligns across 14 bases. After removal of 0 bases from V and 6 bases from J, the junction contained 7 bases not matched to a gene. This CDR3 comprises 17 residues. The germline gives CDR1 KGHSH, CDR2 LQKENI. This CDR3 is CASSPPQTSGGASEQYF. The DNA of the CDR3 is TGTGCCAGCTCACCACCTCAGACTAGCGGGGGGGCCTCCGAGCAGTACTTC.

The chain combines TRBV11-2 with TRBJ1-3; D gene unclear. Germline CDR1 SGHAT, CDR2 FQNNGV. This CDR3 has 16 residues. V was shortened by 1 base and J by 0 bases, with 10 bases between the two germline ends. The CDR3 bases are TGTGCCAGCAGCTTAGGGGTACAGAGCTCTGGAAACACCATATATTTT. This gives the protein CASSLGVQSSGNTIYF.

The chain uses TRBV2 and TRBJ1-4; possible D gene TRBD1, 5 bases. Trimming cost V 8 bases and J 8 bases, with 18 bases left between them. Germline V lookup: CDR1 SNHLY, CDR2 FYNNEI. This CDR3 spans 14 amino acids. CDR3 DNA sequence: TGTGCCAGCTCCGAGGGAGGGGCCGGCGAAAAACTGTTTTTT. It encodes CASSEGGAGEKLFF.

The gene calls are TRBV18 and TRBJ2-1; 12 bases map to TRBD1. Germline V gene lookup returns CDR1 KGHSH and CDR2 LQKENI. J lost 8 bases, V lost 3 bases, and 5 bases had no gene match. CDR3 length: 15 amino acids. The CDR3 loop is CASSPGTGGAYEQFF. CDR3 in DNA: TGTGCCAGCTCACCGGGGACAGGGGGCGCGTATGAGCAGTTCTTC.

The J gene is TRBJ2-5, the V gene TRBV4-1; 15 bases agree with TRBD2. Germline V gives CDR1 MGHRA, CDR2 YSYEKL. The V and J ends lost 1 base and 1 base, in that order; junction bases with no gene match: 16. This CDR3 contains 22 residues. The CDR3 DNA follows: TGCGCCAGCAGCCAAGCCCCTCCGTCCTCACCGGGACTAGCGGGGGGCCAAGAGACCCAGTACTTC. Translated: CASSQAPPSSPGLAGGQETQYF.

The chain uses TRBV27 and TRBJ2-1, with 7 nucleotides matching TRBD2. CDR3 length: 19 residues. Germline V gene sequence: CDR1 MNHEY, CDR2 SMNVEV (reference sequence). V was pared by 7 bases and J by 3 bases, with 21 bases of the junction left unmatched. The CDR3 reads CASTLNGRAAGRGYNEQFF. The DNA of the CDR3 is TGTGCCAGCACCTTGAATGGGAGGGCCGCCGGTAGAGGCTACAATGAGCAGTTCTTC.

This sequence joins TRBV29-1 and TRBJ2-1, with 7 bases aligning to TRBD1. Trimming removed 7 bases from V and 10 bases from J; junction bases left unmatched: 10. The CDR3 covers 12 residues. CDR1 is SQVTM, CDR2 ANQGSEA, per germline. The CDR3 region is CSGVTGVWEQFF. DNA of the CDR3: TGCAGCGGGGTAACAGGGGTCTGGGAGCAGTTCTTC.

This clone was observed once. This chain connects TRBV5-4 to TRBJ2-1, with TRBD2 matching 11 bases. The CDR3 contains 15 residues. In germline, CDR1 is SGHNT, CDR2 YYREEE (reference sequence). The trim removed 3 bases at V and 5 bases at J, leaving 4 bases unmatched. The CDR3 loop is CASSWGTSGDNEQFF. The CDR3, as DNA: TGTGCCAGCAGCTGGGGGACTAGCGGTGACAATGAGCAGTTCTTC. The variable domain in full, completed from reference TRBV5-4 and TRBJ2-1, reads ETGVTQSPTHLIKTRGQQVTLRCSSQSGHNTVSWYQQALGQGPQFIFQYYREEENGRGNFPPRFSGLQFPNYSSELNVNALELDDSALYLCASSWGTSGDNEQFFGPGTRLTVL.

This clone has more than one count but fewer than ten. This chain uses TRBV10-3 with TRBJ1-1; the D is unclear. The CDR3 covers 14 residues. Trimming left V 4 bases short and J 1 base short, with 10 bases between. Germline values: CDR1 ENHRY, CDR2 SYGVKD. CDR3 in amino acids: CAISGPHENTEAFF. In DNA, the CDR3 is TGTGCCATCAGTGGGCCCCACGAGAACACTGAAGCTTTCTTT.

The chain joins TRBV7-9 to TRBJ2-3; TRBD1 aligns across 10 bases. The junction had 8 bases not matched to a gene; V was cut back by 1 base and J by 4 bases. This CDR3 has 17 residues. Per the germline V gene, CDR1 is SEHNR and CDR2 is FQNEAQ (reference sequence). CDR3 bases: TGTGCCAGCAGCTTAGGGACCGGGACAGGGGAGGCAGATACGCAGTATTTT. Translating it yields CASSLGTGTGEADTQYF.